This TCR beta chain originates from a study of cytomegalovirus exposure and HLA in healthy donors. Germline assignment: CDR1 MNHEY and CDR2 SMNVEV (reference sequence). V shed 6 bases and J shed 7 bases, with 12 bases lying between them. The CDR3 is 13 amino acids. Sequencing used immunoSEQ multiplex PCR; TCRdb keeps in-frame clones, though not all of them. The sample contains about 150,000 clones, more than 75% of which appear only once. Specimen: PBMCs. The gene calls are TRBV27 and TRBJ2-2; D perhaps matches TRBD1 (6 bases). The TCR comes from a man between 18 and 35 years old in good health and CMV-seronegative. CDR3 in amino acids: CASRSGVSGELFF. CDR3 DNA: TGTGCCAGCAGATCAGGGGTGAGCGGGGAGCTGTTTTTT.